This entry describes one T cell receptor (beta chain). Its antigen is not known. This sample is part of a study of cytomegalovirus exposure and HLA in healthy donors. Study-level points and caveats: Certain sequence variants were highly shared and formed a cluster, and this cluster was likely a sequencing artifact. In a later analysis, a missense DCLRE1C variant was linked to TCR beta V- and J-gene trimming.

The PCR contained 60 Vbeta and 13 Jbeta primers. Data came from immunoSEQ multiplex PCR; TCRdb stores just in-frame clones and leaves some out. The table lists around 200,000 clones, approximately 80% of them singletons. Sequencing was done on a sample of PBMCs. The TCR sequence derives from a girl aged 2 to 9 in good health and CMV-seronegative.

CDR3 amino acids: CASSRQENEKLFF. The CDR3 region has the DNA TGTGCCAGCAGTCGGCAGGAAAATGAAAAACTGTTTTTT. The chain recombines TRBV6-1 with TRBJ1-4; no definite D call. The CDR3 sequence is 13 residues long. The ends were cut back, 5 bases at V and 5 bases at J, with 9 bases in the middle. Germline CDR1 is MNHNS and CDR2 is SASEGT.